The next 15 T cell receptor beta chains were all read from a single sample in a study of breast tumors, draining lymph nodes, adjacent tissues. A single record per CDR3 protein comes from TCRdb applying MiXCR to the multiplex PCR reads. The sample consists of around 9,100 distinct CDR3 sequences, about two fifths of them appearing once. Source material: tumor-adjacent breast tissue. These TCRs come from a female donor with breast cancer. Some clones in this sample may be carry-over from other donors' samples.

This clonotype ranks as medium-sized (0.01 to 0.1%). The genes are TRBV12-3 or TRBV12-4 and TRBJ2-7; TRBD1 agrees at 7 bases. The CDR3 extends over 14 amino acids. After removal of 5 bases from V and 3 bases from J, the junction contained 7 bases not matched to a gene. The CDR3 nucleotides read TGTGCCAGCAGTCCCCGGGACAGAGTCTACGAGCAGTACTTC. Its protein is CASSPRDRVYEQYF.

The genes are TRBV24-1 and TRBJ1-2; D remains unclear. Per the germline V gene, CDR1 is KGHDR and CDR2 is SFDVKD. The CDR3 is made up of 12 amino acids. Trimming cost V 6 bases and J 3 bases, with 7 bases left between them. This CDR3 is CATSTEHYGYTF. In DNA form, the CDR3 reads TGTGCCACCAGTACAGAGCACTATGGCTACACCTTC.

The chain links TRBV7-2 to TRBJ2-7; no definite D call. Trimming cost V 5 bases and J 4 bases, with 9 bases left between them. CDR3 length: 12 residues. The germline CDR1 and CDR2 sequences are SGHTA and FQGNSA. The CDR3 sequence: CASSPRLYEQYF. CDR3 nucleotide sequence: TGTGCCAGCAGCCCGCGGCTGTACGAGCAGTACTTC.

This clonotype was recorded many times. This chain connects TRBV4-1 to TRBJ1-2; D perhaps matches TRBD1 (6 bases). Trimming took 0 bases from V and 7 from J, leaving 12 bases between them. Germline-derived CDR1 and CDR2 are MGHRA and YSYEKL. The CDR3 has 14 residues. The CDR3: CASSQDGQNSGYTF. DNA of the CDR3: TGCGCCAGCAGCCAAGATGGACAGAATTCTGGCTACACCTTC.

This clonotype was seen repeatedly, ten times or more. This chain connects TRBV6-5 to TRBJ1-2; TRBD1 is a possible D gene (6 bases). Germline CDR1 is MNHEY and CDR2 is SVGAGI. The ends were cut back, 5 bases at V and 4 bases at J, with 17 bases in the middle. CDR3 length: 15 amino acids. CDR3: CASSQEYRAAYGYTF. The CDR3 bases are TGTGCCAGCAGTCAAGAGTACAGGGCAGCCTATGGCTACACCTTC.

This clonotype was seen ten or more times. The rearrangement links TRBV19 to TRBJ2-2; perhaps TRBD2 as D (5 bases). Germline lookup yields CDR1 LNHDA and CDR2 SQIVND (reference sequence). V lost 7 bases and J 0 bases, leaving 15 bases between the germline ends. This CDR3 region has 16 residues. For the CDR3, the DNA is TGTGCCAGTACCCCCGTCGGGATTGCGAACACCGGGGAGCTGTTTTTT. Its translation is CASTPVGIANTGELFF.

On this clonotype itself: A junction boundary mismatches the germline segment, possibly from a read error. The chain combines TRBV2 with TRBJ2-1; TRBD1 is a possible D gene (6 bases). The CDR3 runs to 13 residues. Germline loops: CDR1 SNHLY, CDR2 FYNNEI. CDR3 region: CASSGGGNNEQFF. CDR3 DNA: TGTGCCAGCAGTGGAGGGGGTAACAATGAGCAATTCTTC. The full variable domain, with the rest looked up from reference TRBV2 and TRBJ2-1, is EPEVTQTPSHQVTQMGQEVILRCVPISNHLYFYWYRQILGQKVEFLVSFYNNEISEKSEIFDDQFSVERPDGSNFTLKIRSTKLEDSAMYFCASSGGGNNEQFFGPGTRLTVL.

The chain joins TRBV9 to TRBJ1-2; TRBD1 matches 7 bases. Germline-derived CDR1 and CDR2 are SGDLS and YYNGEE. V shed 0 bases and J 3 bases; nucleotides not matched to a gene: 8. This CDR3 spans 16 amino acids. In DNA, the CDR3 is TGTGCCAGCAGCGTAGCGCCCTCGGGGACAGACTATGGCTACACCTTC. Amino acids: CASSVAPSGTDYGYTF.

The J gene is TRBJ2-1, the V gene TRBV20-1; D gene ambiguous. Germline V gene data show CDR1 as DFQATT and CDR2 as SNEGSKA (reference sequence). The CDR3 is made up of 14 amino acids. Deletions cut 1 base from V and 0 bases from J, with 7 bases between. CDR3: CSARVVPSYNEQFF. DNA of the CDR3: TGCAGTGCTAGAGTTGTACCCTCCTACAATGAGCAGTTCTTC.

The chain recombines TRBV7-6 with TRBJ2-7, with D perhaps matching TRBD2 (6 bases). CDR3 length: 12 amino acids. Looked up from germline, CDR1 is SGHVS and CDR2 is FNYEAQ. V shed 5 bases and J shed 5 bases, with 10 bases lying between them. The CDR3 loop reads CASSLGGDEQYF. DNA of the CDR3: TGTGCCAGCAGCCTAGGCGGGGACGAGCAGTACTTC.

This clonotype has ten or more counts. The chain couples TRBV29-1 to TRBJ2-6; 10 positions agree with TRBD1. The CDR3 consists of 17 residues. Germline V gene sequence: CDR1 SQVTM, CDR2 ANQGSEA. V trimming: 5 bases; J trimming: 0 bases; junction bases outside the gene matches: 7. The CDR3 nucleotides are TGCAGCGTTCTCCTTGGACAGGGGGTCTCTGGGGCCAACGTCCTGACTTTC. Translated, it gives CSVLLGQGVSGANVLTF.

By share, this clonotype counts as medium-sized. The rearrangement links TRBV11-2 to TRBJ2-3; D is unclear. From germline, CDR1 is SGHAT and CDR2 FQNNGV. This CDR3 has 14 residues. Trimming took off 1 base at V and 1 base at J, with 6 bases between the two ends. For the CDR3, the DNA is TGTGCCAGCAGCTTAGTTGGGGGCACAGATACGCAGTATTTT. Its protein is CASSLVGGTDTQYF. The whole variable domain, remainder taken from reference TRBV11-2 and TRBJ2-3, is EAGVAQSPRYKIIEKRQSVAFWCNPISGHATLYWYQQILGQGPKLLIQFQNNGVVDDSQLPKDRFSAERLKGVDSTLKIQPAKLEDSAVYLCASSLVGGTDTQYFGPGTRLTVL.

This sequence joins TRBV7-9 and TRBJ1-5, with D tentatively TRBD1 (5 bases). The CDR3 has 16 amino acids. V was clipped by 1 base and J by 4 bases, with 14 bases between them. Germline V gene lookup returns CDR1 SEHNR and CDR2 FQNEAQ (reference sequence). The CDR3, as DNA: TGTGCCAGCAGCTTAGGAGCTGGGACGCCGAATCAGCCCCAGCATTTT. Residues: CASSLGAGTPNQPQHF.

The genes are TRBV9 and TRBJ2-3, with D perhaps assigned TRBD1 or TRBD2 (5 bases each). The V end lost 0 bases, the J end lost 10 bases, and 24 bases lay between the germline ends. This CDR3 region has 17 residues. Germline V gene sequence: CDR1 SGDLS, CDR2 YYNGEE. CDR3 region: CASSVAWGSGTPYAQYF. In nucleotides, the CDR3 is TGTGCCAGCAGCGTAGCTTGGGGGTCGGGAACCCCTTATGCGCAGTATTTT.

This clonotype occurred many times. In nucleotides, the CDR3 is TGTGCCAGCAGCTTAATCCGCAGCGGAAACACCATATATTTT. This encodes CASSLIRSGNTIYF. V gene TRBV7-2 combines with J gene TRBJ1-3; no clear D gene. V lost 2 bases and J 4 bases, leaving 9 bases between the germline ends. Germline V gene sequence: CDR1 SGHTA, CDR2 FQGNSA. CDR3 length equals 14 residues.